This passage covers 27 T cell receptor beta chains from one sample sequenced in a study of T cells in Graves' hyperthyroidism and ophthalmopathy. Template material for amplifying TCR beta CDR3 regions consisted of RNA transcripts. The TCR CDR3 was amplified in a first-round RT-PCR using the HTBI primer set. In TCRdb, the multiplex PCR reads were re-called with MiXCR into one record per CDR3 protein. In the table there are 500,000 to 750,000 distinct CDR3 sequences, about half of which are singletons. Material: peripheral blood or thyroid tissue (not recorded which). Receptor source: a woman between 18 and 30 years old with Graves' hyperthyroidism.

The table lists this clonotype with many counts. V usage is TRBV7-2 and J usage is TRBJ2-7; TRBD2 aligns across 8 bases. V was pared by 4 bases and J by 7 bases, with 12 bases of the junction left unmatched. The CDR3 runs to 15 residues. The germline CDR1 and CDR2 sequences are SGHTA and FQGNSA. In DNA, the CDR3 is TGTGCCAGCAGCTATACTAGCGGAGGGGGAGGTGAGCAGTACTTC. The encoded protein is CASSYTSGGGGEQYF.

V usage is TRBV7-9 and J usage is TRBJ1-6, with a tentative D call TRBD1 (5 bases). Trimming took 3 bases from V and 14 from J, leaving 11 bases between them. CDR3 length: 12 residues. The V gene's germline CDR1 is SEHNR and CDR2 FQNEAQ (reference sequence). This CDR3 is CASSLAVGALHF. DNA for the CDR3: TGTGCCAGCAGCTTGGCCGTGGGGGCCCTCCACTTT.

Ten or more counts support this clonotype. This rearrangement joins TRBV24-1 to TRBJ2-5, with D unresolved. The germline gives CDR1 KGHDR, CDR2 SFDVKD. This CDR3 contains 16 residues. V shed 1 base and J shed 5 bases, with 16 bases lying between them. Here the CDR3 DNA reads TGTGCCACCAGTGATTTTACGAAGGGTGGTCATGAGACCCAGTACTTC. Its translation: CATSDFTKGGHETQYF.

This clonotype was seen repeatedly, ten times or more. The chain combines TRBV7-2 with TRBJ1-5; D ambiguous. The germline V gene encodes CDR1 SGHTA and CDR2 FQGNSA. This CDR3 contains 13 residues. The V end was cut by 4 bases, the J end by 6 bases, with 10 bases between. CDR3 sequence (DNA): TGTGCCAGCAGCTCCGGGCTAGGTCAGCCCCAGCATTTT. Its translation is CASSSGLGQPQHF.

This clonotype was detected ten times or more. The CDR3 protein is CASSLTDQETQYF. For the CDR3, the DNA is TGTGCCAGCAGTTTGACAGATCAAGAGACCCAGTACTTC. The V call is TRBV12-3 or TRBV12-4, the J call TRBJ2-5; tentative D call: TRBD1 (5 bases). This CDR3 is built from 13 residues. Trimming left V 3 bases short and J 2 bases short, with 7 bases between.

The V call is TRBV2, the J call TRBJ2-7; 8 nucleotides line up with TRBD2. Germline CDR1 reads SNHLY; CDR2 reads FYNNEI. Unmatched junction bases numbered 5, after V lost 6 bases and J lost 7 bases. CDR3 length: 12 amino acids. The CDR3 coding sequence is TGTGCCAGCAGCGGGGGGGACAATGAGCAGTACTTC. Protein product: CASSGGDNEQYF.

In its sample, this clonotype was seen many times. This chain links TRBV20-1 with TRBJ1-5; 11 bases line up with TRBD1. Unmatched junction bases numbered 6, after V lost 0 bases and J lost 2 bases. Germline CDR1 DFQATT, CDR2 SNEGSKA (reference sequence). The CDR3 runs 17 residues. The CDR3 protein is CSARDPDRGLGNQPQHF. DNA of the CDR3: TGCAGTGCTAGAGATCCGGACAGGGGGCTTGGCAATCAGCCCCAGCATTTT.

In its sample, this clonotype was seen many times. One junction end does not reproduce the germline sequence, and a read error may be involved. The chain carries TRBV7-7 and TRBJ2-5, with 8 nucleotides matching TRBD1. The germline gives CDR1 SSHAT, CDR2 FNYEAQ (reference sequence). The CDR3 runs to 14 residues. CDR3 sequence reads: CASSPGQGPETQYF. The CDR3 nucleotides are TGTGCTAGCAGCCCTGGACAGGGTCCGGAGACCCAGTACTTC.

This sequence joins TRBV6-5 and TRBJ1-3, with 9 bases aligning to TRBD1. Unmatched junction bases numbered 15, after V lost 5 bases and J lost 1 base. CDR1 and CDR2 (germline): MNHEY, SVGAGI. The CDR3 has 19 amino acids. CDR3 in amino acids: CASSDAGTGYRRSGNTIYF. In nucleotides, the CDR3 is TGTGCCAGCAGTGATGCCGGGACAGGGTATAGGAGGTCTGGAAACACCATATATTTT.

This clonotype was seen many times. The chain has TRBV20-1 and TRBJ1-4; no definite D call. Germline-derived CDR1 and CDR2 are DFQATT and SNEGSKA (reference sequence). This CDR3 has 12 amino acids. V was pared by 0 bases and J by 5 bases, with 4 bases between. This CDR3 reads CSARDTNEKLFF. The CDR3 DNA sequence: TGCAGTGCTAGAGACACGAATGAAAAACTGTTTTTT.

CDR3 DNA sequence: TGTGCCATCAGTGATAGAGAGGACAATCAGCCCCAGCATTTT. Its translation is CAISDREDNQPQHF. This chain joins TRBV10-3 and TRBJ1-5; no clear D gene. Between the trimmed V and J ends, which lost 3 bases and 3 bases, there was a span of 9 bases. This CDR3 is 14 amino acids long. Germline V gene data show CDR1 as ENHRY and CDR2 as SYGVKD.

Many counts were recorded for this clonotype. The rearrangement uses TRBV12-3 or TRBV12-4 and TRBJ2-7; TRBD2 matches 10 bases. The CDR3 is 14 amino acids. V lost 6 bases, J lost 7 bases, and 9 bases stayed unmatched. CDR3 sequence: CASRGSGLADEQYF. The CDR3 DNA reads TGTGCCAGCAGAGGTAGTGGACTAGCGGATGAGCAGTACTTC.

J is TRBJ2-5 and V is TRBV9; weak D call: TRBD1 (5 bases). The CDR3 is 15 residues long. CDR1 is SGDLS, CDR2 YYNGEE, per germline. Trimming left V 2 bases short and J 1 base short, with 12 bases between. The CDR3 DNA reads as TGTGCCAGCAGCGTCAGGGTCCTGGCCCAAGAGACCCAGTACTTC. Protein sequence: CASSVRVLAQETQYF.

This chain links TRBV6-6 with TRBJ2-5, with D possibly being TRBD2 (5 bases). The germline V and J ends were trimmed by 6 bases and 4 bases, with 15 bases remaining between them. Germline values: CDR1 MNHNY, CDR2 SVGAGI (reference sequence). The CDR3 length is 14 residues. The CDR3 sequence: CASRPLAEGETQYF. The CDR3 region has the DNA TGTGCCAGCAGGCCCCTGGCAGAGGGAGAGACCCAGTACTTC.

DNA of the CDR3: TGCAGCCCCGGACTAGCGATCGAGACCCAGTACTTC. Protein sequence: CSPGLAIETQYF. The V and J genes are TRBV29-1 and TRBJ2-5, with 9 bases aligning to TRBD2. The germline gives CDR1 SQVTM, CDR2 ANQGSEA. J gave up 5 bases and V 8 bases, and 6 bases lay outside the gene matches. The CDR3 has 12 amino acids.

The chain links TRBV19 to TRBJ1-4; 10 positions agree with TRBD1. This CDR3 has 15 amino acids. The germline V gene has CDR1 LNHDA and CDR2 SQIVND (reference sequence). Losses at the gene ends were 4 bases for V and 8 bases for J; bases not matched to a gene: 7. CDR3 amino acids: CASSRDRGRGEKLFF. The DNA for the CDR3 is TGTGCCAGTAGTAGGGACAGGGGCCGGGGGGAAAAACTGTTTTTT. Filled out from reference TRBV19 and TRBJ1-4, the complete variable domain reads DGGITQSPKYLFRKEGQNVTLSCEQNLNHDAMYWYRQDPGQGLRLIYYSQIVNDFQKGDIAEGYSVSREKKESFPLTVTSAQKNPTAFYLCASSRDRGRGEKLFFGSGTQLSVL.

In its sample, this clonotype was seen many times. The chain uses TRBV9 and TRBJ2-5; 8 bases agree with TRBD1. There are 14 residues in the CDR3. Germline V gene lookup returns CDR1 SGDLS and CDR2 YYNGEE. V dropped 6 bases and J dropped 4; count of bases not matched to a gene: 8. The DNA of the CDR3 is TGTGCCAGCACCGCTGGACAGGGCCCAGAGACCCAGTACTTC. Translated, it gives CASTAGQGPETQYF.

The chain has TRBV20-1 and TRBJ1-6; D is ambiguous. Trimming took off 1 base at V and 8 bases at J, with 9 bases between the two ends. The CDR3 has 13 amino acids. Germline V lookup: CDR1 DFQATT, CDR2 SNEGSKA (reference sequence). As DNA, the CDR3 is TGCAGTGCTAGAGCGACTAGGGATTCACCCCTCCACTTT. It is translated as CSARATRDSPLHF.

This clonotype was detected ten times or more. J is TRBJ1-3 and V is TRBV7-2, with a weak D call TRBD1 (6 bases). Germline CDR1 reads SGHTA; CDR2 reads FQGNSA. Trimming removed 5 bases at V and 4 bases at J, with 9 bases between. The CDR3 sequence is 13 residues long. The CDR3 sequence: CASSRDRGNTIYF. CDR3 sequence (DNA): TGTGCCAGCAGCAGAGACAGGGGAAACACCATATATTTT.

The chain links TRBV2 to TRBJ1-2; 7 positions agree with TRBD1. There are 13 residues in the CDR3. J lost 4 bases, V lost 8 bases, and 7 bases had no gene match. Germline values: CDR1 SNHLY, CDR2 FYNNEI. The CDR3 DNA reads TGTGCCAGCCGACAGGGTTGGGGCTATGGCTACACCTTC. Translation gives CASRQGWGYGYTF.

This clonotype was counted only a few times. This chain uses TRBV30 with TRBJ1-3; the D is unclear. The CDR3 consists of 14 residues. V shed 4 bases and J shed 3 bases, with 13 bases lying between them. Germline CDR1 reads GTSNPN; CDR2 reads SVGIG (reference sequence). The CDR3 loop reads CAWTRTVGGNTIYF. For the CDR3, the DNA is TGTGCCTGGACCAGAACAGTAGGTGGAAACACCATATATTTT.

Of note for this clonotype: Possible read error: a much larger clone is one base away. The chain joins TRBV7-6 to TRBJ2-6; no clear D gene. The length of the CDR3 is 15 residues. Trimming removed 5 bases at V and 5 bases at J, with 13 bases between. Germline CDR1 and CDR2: SGHVS and FNYEAQ. The CDR3 nucleotides read TGTGCCAGCAGCCCTGACCCCTTCTGGGCCAACGTCCTGACTTTC. It specifies CASSPDPFWANVLTF.

This clonotype was counted at least ten times. The chain combines TRBV7-2 with TRBJ1-5; D is unclear. The CDR3 is 15 residues long. The V gene's germline CDR1 is SGHTA and CDR2 FQGNSA. Between the trimmed V and J ends, which lost 6 bases and 2 bases, there was a span of 14 bases. DNA for the CDR3: TGTGCCAGCAGTTCCTCCCTGGAGGGCAATCAGCCCCAGCATTTT. This translates into CASSSSLEGNQPQHF.

This clonotype has only a few counts. The V gene is TRBV7-3, the J gene TRBJ2-7; 12 positions agree with TRBD2. The CDR3 contains 14 residues. From germline, CDR1 is SGHTA and CDR2 FQGTGA. Losses at the gene ends were 8 bases for V and 7 bases for J; bases not matched to a gene: 9. Here the CDR3 DNA reads TGTGCCAGCGGGCTAGCGGGAGGGGGGGATGAGCAGTACTTC. Translated, it gives CASGLAGGGDEQYF.

This clonotype was seen many times. The CDR3 DNA reads as TGCGCCAGCAGTGACAGGGCTGGGGCCAACGTCCTGACTTTC. It encodes CASSDRAGANVLTF. This chain uses TRBV10-2 with TRBJ2-6, with a tentative D call TRBD1 (5 bases). V was clipped by 3 bases and J by 2 bases, with 5 bases between them. Germline V gene sequence: CDR1 WSHSY, CDR2 SAAADI. The CDR3 loop spans 14 amino acids.

In nucleotides, the CDR3 is TGTGCCACCAGTGACCCCATTGCCTACAATGAGCAGTTCTTC. Translating it yields CATSDPIAYNEQFF. This sequence joins TRBV24-1 and TRBJ2-1; D gene ambiguous. This CDR3 contains 14 residues. Per germline, CDR1 KGHDR and CDR2 SFDVKD. V was clipped by 4 bases and J by 2 bases, with 8 bases between them.

At least ten counts were recorded for this clonotype. J is TRBJ1-2 and V is TRBV28; D is unresolved. The CDR3 is 12 residues long. Germline V gives CDR1 MDHEN, CDR2 SYDVKM. Trimming pared 4 bases from V and 7 bases from J, leaving 10 bases between. CDR3 DNA sequence: TGTGCCAGCAGTTCTGTCAACAGTGGCTACACCTTC. The encoded protein is CASSSVNSGYTF.